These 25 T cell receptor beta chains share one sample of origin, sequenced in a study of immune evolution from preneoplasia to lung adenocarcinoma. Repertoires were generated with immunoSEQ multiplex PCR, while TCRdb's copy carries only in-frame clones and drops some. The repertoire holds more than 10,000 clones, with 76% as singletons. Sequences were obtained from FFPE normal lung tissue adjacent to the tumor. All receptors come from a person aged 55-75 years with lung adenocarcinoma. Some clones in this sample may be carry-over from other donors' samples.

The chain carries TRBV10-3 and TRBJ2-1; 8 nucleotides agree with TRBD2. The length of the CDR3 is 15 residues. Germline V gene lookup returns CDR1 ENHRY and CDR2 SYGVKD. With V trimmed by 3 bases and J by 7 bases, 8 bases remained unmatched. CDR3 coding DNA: TGTGCCATCAGTGAAGGAGCGGGAGTTCGAAATGAGCAGTTCTTC. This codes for CAISEGAGVRNEQFF.

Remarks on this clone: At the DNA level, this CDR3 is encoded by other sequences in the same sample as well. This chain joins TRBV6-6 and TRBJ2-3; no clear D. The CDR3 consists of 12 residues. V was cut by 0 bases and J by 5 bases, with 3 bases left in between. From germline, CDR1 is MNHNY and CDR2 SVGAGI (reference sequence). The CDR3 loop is CASSYSRDTQYF. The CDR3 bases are TGTGCCAGCAGTTACTCTAGAGATACGCAGTATTTT.

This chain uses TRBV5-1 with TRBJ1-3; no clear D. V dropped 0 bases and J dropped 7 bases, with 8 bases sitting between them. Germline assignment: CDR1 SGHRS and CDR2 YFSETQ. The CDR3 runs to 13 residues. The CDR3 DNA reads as TGCGCCAGCAGCTTGGACTTTCGGAACACCATATATTTT. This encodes CASSLDFRNTIYF.

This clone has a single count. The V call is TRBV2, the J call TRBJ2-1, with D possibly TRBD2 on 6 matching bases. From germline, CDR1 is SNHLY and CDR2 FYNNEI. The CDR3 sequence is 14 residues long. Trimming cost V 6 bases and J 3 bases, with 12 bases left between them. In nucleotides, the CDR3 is TGTGCCAGCAGGGGGGACTCGTTCTACAATGAGCAGTTCTTC. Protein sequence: CASRGDSFYNEQFF.

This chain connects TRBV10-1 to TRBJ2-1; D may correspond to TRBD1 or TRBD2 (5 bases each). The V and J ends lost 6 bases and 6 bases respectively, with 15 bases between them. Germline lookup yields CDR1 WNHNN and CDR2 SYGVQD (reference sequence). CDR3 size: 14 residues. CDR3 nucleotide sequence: TGCGCCAGCAGCCGGGACCCGTCTCGCAATGAGCAGTTCTTC. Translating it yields CASSRDPSRNEQFF.

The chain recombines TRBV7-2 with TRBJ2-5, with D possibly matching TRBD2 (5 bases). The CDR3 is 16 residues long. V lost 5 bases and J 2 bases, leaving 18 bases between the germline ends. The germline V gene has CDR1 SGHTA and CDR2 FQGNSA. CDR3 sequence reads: CASSTRPNKTQETQYF. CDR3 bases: TGTGCCAGCAGCACTAGACCTAACAAGACGCAAGAGACCCAGTACTTC.

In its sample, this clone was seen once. The CDR3 nucleotides are TGTGCCAGCAGAAGGACAGGGAGGATTGATACGCAGTATTTT. Its protein is CASRRTGRIDTQYF. This chain links TRBV7-9 with TRBJ2-3; TRBD1 matches 8 bases. Germline V gene lookup returns CDR1 SEHNR and CDR2 FQNEAQ (reference sequence). V was pared by 6 bases and J by 6 bases, with 8 bases of the junction left unmatched. The CDR3 is made up of 14 amino acids.

The CDR3, as DNA: TGTGCCAGCAGTTCCGCGACAGGGGGAAGAGTCTACGAGCAGTACTTC. It specifies CASSSATGGRVYEQYF. The chain combines TRBV28 with TRBJ2-7; the match to TRBD1 covers 9 bases. V was clipped by 4 bases and J by 3 bases; unmatched bases: 10. In germline, CDR1 is MDHEN, CDR2 SYDVKM. The CDR3 has 16 residues.

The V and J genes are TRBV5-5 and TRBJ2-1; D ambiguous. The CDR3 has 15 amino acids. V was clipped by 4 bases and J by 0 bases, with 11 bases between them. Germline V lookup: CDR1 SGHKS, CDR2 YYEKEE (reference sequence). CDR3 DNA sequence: TGTGCCAGCAGCCTTGACTGGAGCTCCTACAATGAGCAGTTCTTC. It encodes CASSLDWSSYNEQFF. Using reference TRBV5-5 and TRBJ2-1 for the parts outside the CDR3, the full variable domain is DAGVTQSPTHLIKTRGQQVTLRCSPISGHKSVSWYQQVLGQGPQFIFQYYEKEERGRGNFPDRFSARQFPNYSSELNVNALLLGDSALYLCASSLDWSSYNEQFFGPGTRLTVL.

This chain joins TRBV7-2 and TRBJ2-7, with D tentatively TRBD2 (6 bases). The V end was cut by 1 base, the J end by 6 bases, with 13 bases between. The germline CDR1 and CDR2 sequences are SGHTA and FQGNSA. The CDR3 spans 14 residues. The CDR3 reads CASSLGSRRGEQYF. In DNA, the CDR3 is TGTGCCAGCAGCTTAGGTTCCAGGCGGGGCGAGCAGTACTTC.

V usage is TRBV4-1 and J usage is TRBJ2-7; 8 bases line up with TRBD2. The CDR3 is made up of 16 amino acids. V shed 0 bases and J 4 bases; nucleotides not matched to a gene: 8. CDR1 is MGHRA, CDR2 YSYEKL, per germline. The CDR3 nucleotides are TGCGCCAGCAGCCAAGACCCCCGGGGGGGGGCTTACGAGCAGTACTTC. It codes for CASSQDPRGGAYEQYF.

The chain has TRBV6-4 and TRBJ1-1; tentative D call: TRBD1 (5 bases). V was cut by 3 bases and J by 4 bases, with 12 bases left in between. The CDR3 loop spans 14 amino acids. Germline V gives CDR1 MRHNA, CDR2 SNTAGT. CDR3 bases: TGTGCCAGCAGTGAAGGGACCGAGGGCACTGAAGCTTTCTTT. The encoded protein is CASSEGTEGTEAFF.

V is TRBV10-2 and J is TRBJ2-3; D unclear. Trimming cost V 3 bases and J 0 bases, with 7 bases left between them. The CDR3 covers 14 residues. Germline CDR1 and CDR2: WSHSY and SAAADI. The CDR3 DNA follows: TGCGCCAGCAGTGAACTCTCGAGCACAGATACGCAGTATTTT. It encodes CASSELSSTDTQYF.

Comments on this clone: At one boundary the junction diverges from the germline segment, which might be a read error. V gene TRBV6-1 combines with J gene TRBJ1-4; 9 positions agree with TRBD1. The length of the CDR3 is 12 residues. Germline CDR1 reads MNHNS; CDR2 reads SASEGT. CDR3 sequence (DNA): TGTGCCAGCAGTGAGAACAGGGGGCGGTGGCTTTTT. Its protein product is CASSENRGRWLF.

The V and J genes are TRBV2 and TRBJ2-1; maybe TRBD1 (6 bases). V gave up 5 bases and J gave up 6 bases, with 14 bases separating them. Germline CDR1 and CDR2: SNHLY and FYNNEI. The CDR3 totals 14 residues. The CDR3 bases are TGTGCCAGCAGTAATAGGCAGGGGCCCAATGAGCAGTTCTTC. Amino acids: CASSNRQGPNEQFF. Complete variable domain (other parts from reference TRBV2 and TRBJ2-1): EPEVTQTPSHQVTQMGQEVILRCVPISNHLYFYWYRQILGQKVEFLVSFYNNEISEKSEIFDDQFSVERPDGSNFTLKIRSTKLEDSAMYFCASSNRQGPNEQFFGPGTRLTVL.

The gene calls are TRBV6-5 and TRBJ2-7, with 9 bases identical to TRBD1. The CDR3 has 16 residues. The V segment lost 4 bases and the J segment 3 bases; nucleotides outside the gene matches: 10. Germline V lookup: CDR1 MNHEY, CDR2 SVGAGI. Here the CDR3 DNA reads TGTGCCAGCAGTTCCCAATCGGGACAGGGTATCTACGAGCAGTACTTC. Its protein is CASSSQSGQGIYEQYF.

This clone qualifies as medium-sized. The CDR3 region has the DNA TGTGCCAGTAGTATGGACGGGAGGGCCGGGAATGAGCAGTTCTTC. Translated, it gives CASSMDGRAGNEQFF. The rearrangement uses TRBV19 and TRBJ2-1; the match to TRBD2 covers 8 bases. There are 15 residues in the CDR3. Germline values: CDR1 LNHDA, CDR2 SQIVND (reference sequence). After removal of 3 bases from V and 7 bases from J, the junction contained 8 bases not matched to a gene. Looking up the rest from reference TRBV19 and TRBJ2-1 gives the full variable domain: DGGITQSPKYLFRKEGQNVTLSCEQNLNHDAMYWYRQDPGQGLRLIYYSQIVNDFQKGDIAEGYSVSREKKESFPLTVTSAQKNPTAFYLCASSMDGRAGNEQFFGPGTRLTVL.

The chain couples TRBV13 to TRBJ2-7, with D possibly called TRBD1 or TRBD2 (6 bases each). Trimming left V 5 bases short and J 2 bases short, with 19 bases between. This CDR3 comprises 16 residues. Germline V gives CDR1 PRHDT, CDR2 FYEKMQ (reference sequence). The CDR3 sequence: CASSAKWAGGTYEQYF. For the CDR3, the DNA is TGTGCCAGCAGCGCCAAGTGGGCCGGGGGCACCTACGAGCAGTACTTC.

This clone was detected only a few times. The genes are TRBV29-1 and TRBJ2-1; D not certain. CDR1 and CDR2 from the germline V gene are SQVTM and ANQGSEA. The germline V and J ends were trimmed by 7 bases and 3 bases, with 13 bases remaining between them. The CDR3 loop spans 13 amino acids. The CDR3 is CSAWTASYNEQFF. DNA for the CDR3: TGCAGCGCGTGGACGGCCAGCTACAATGAGCAGTTCTTC.

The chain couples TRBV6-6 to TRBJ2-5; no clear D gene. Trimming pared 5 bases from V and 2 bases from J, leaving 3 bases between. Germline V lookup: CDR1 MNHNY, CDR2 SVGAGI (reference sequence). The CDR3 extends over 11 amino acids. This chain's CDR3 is CASSIQETQYF. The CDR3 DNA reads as TGTGCCAGCAGTATACAAGAGACCCAGTACTTC.

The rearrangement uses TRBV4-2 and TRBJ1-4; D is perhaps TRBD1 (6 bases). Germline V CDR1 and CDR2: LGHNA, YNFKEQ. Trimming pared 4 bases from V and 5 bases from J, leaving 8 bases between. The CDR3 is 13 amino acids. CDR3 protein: CASSPQGNEKLFF. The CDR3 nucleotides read TGTGCCAGCAGCCCCCAGGGGAATGAAAAACTGTTTTTT.

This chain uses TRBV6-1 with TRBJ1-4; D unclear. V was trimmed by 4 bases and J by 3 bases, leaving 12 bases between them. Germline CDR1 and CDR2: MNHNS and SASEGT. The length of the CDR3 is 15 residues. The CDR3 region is CASSVLAGANEKLFF. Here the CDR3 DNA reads TGTGCCAGCAGTGTGCTAGCCGGAGCTAATGAAAAACTGTTTTTT.

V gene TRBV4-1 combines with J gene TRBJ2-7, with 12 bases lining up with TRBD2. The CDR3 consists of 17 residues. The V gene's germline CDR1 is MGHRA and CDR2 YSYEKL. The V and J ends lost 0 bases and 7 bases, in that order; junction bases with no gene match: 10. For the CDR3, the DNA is TGCGCCAGCAGCCAAGAGAACGGTCTAGCGGGAGGGTGGGAGCAGTACTTC. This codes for CASSQENGLAGGWEQYF.

CDR3 in amino acids: CSVERQITEAFF. CDR3 in DNA: TGCAGCGTTGAGAGGCAGATTACTGAAGCTTTCTTT. V and J are TRBV29-1 and TRBJ1-1; unclear D gene. The CDR3 is 12 amino acids. The germline gives CDR1 SQVTM, CDR2 ANQGSEA. Trimming removed 3 bases at V and 5 bases at J, with 10 bases between.

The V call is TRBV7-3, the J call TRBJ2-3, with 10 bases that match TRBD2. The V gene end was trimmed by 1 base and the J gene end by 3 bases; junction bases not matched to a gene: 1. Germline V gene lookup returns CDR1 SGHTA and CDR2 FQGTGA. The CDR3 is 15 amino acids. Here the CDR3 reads CASSLIAGGTDTQYF. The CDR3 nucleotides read TGTGCCAGCAGCTTAATAGCGGGAGGTACAGATACGCAGTATTTT.